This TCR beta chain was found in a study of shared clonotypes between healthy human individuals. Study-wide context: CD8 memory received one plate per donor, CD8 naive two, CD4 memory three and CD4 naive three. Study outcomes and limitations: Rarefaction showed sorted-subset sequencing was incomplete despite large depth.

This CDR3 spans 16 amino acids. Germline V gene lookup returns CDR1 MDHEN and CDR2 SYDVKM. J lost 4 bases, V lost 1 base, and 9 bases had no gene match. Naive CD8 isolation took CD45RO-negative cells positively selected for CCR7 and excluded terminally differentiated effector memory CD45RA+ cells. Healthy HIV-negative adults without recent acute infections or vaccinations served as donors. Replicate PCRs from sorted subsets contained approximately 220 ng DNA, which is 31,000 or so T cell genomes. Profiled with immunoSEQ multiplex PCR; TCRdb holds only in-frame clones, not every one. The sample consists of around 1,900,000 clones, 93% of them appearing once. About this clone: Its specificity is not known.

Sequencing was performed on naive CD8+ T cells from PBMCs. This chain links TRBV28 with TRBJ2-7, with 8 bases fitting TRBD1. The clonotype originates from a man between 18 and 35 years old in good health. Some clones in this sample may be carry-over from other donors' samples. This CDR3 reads CASSLFPSDRVYEQYF. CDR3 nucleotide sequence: TGTGCCAGCAGTTTATTCCCGTCGGACAGGGTGTACGAGCAGTACTTC.